The 4 T cell receptor beta chains reported below all come from one sample, sequenced in a study of identical twins. MiXCR, run by TCRdb on the 5' RACE reads, gives a single entry per CDR3 protein. In the table there are fewer than 550,000 distinct CDR3 sequences, roughly 15% of which are singletons. This sample was shared with a second study, whose subject was yellow fever vaccine responses in identical twins.

The sample comprised CD4+ T cells sorted from blood. The receptors were sampled from a woman younger than 30 in good health.

The chain has TRBV3-1 and TRBJ2-3; 12 bases agree with TRBD2. J gave up 4 bases and V 1 base, and 3 bases lay outside the gene matches. Looked up from germline, CDR1 is LGHDT and CDR2 is YNNKEL (reference sequence). The CDR3 length is 16 residues. The CDR3 here is CASSQGPSGGADTQYF. DNA for the CDR3: TGTGCCAGCAGCCAAGGGCCTAGCGGGGGGGCAGATACGCAGTATTTT.

This clonotype was recorded a few times. The V gene is TRBV7-2, the J gene TRBJ2-3; TRBD2 matches 7 bases. After removal of 1 base from V and 2 bases from J, the junction contained 6 bases not matched to a gene. This CDR3 has 16 residues. The germline gives CDR1 SGHTA, CDR2 FQGNSA. Written as DNA, the CDR3 is TGTGCCAGCAGCTTAGGGCTAGCGGTTTACACAGATACGCAGTATTTT. It yields the protein CASSLGLAVYTDTQYF.

Only a few counts were recorded for this clonotype. V gene TRBV20-1 combines with J gene TRBJ1-1; D remains ambiguous. The CDR3 length is 13 residues. Germline assignment: CDR1 DFQATT and CDR2 SNEGSKA (reference sequence). Between the trimmed V and J ends, which lost 6 bases and 0 bases, there was a span of 11 bases. The CDR3 coding sequence is TGCAGTGCCAAGCCGCAGGTGAACACTGAAGCTTTCTTT. This encodes CSAKPQVNTEAFF.

This clonotype has just a few counts. The chain combines TRBV7-2 with TRBJ2-2; D unclear. In germline, CDR1 is SGHTA, CDR2 FQGNSA. Trimming removed 4 bases from V and 8 bases from J, with 23 bases in between. There are 17 residues in the CDR3. The CDR3 spells CASSSPNRTYRTGELFF. In DNA form, the CDR3 reads TGTGCCAGCAGCTCGCCCAACCGCACCTACCGCACTGGGGAGCTGTTTTTT.